This entry lists 31 T cell receptor beta chains sequenced from one sample in a study of blood T cell repertoires in COVID-19. Profiled with immunoSEQ multiplex PCR; TCRdb holds only in-frame clones, not every one. The sample has fewer than 350,000 clones; approximately 88% are singletons. Sequencing was done on a sample of PBMCs or T cells enriched from blood (not recorded which). The receptors come from a woman younger than 45 who had recovered from COVID-19.

CDR3 bases: TGCAGCGCCTCAGACAGGGCCATAGAGACCCAGTACTTC. It yields the protein CSASDRAIETQYF. The V and J genes are TRBV29-1 and TRBJ2-5; 7 nucleotides match TRBD1. This CDR3 spans 13 amino acids. Germline V gene data show CDR1 as SQVTM and CDR2 as ANQGSEA. After removal of 7 bases from V and 4 bases from J, the junction contained 9 bases not matched to a gene.

The chain carries TRBV9 and TRBJ2-2, with TRBD2 matching over 8 bases. CDR3 length: 15 residues. Germline-derived CDR1 and CDR2 are SGDLS and YYNGEE. The ends lost 0 bases at V and 3 bases at J; junction bases unmatched: 1. CDR3 amino acids: CASSVAGGDTGELFF. CDR3 nucleotide sequence: TGTGCCAGCAGCGTAGCGGGGGGGGACACCGGGGAGCTGTTTTTT.

The CDR3 DNA follows: TGCGCCAGCAGCCAAGATGGGGGACAGATTTCGCTCTCCTACGAGCAGTACTTC. The encoded protein is CASSQDGGQISLSYEQYF. The chain employs TRBV4-1 and TRBJ2-7; 7 nucleotides align to TRBD1. The CDR3 sequence is 18 residues long. CDR1 is MGHRA and CDR2 is YSYEKL in the germline V gene. J lost 0 bases, V lost 0 bases, and 11 bases had no gene match.

The CDR3 region is CASSHRAGFPSNTQYF. The CDR3 nucleotides are TGCGCCAGCAGCCACAGAGCGGGTTTTCCCTCGAATACGCAGTATTTT. This sequence joins TRBV4-3 and TRBJ2-3, with a possible D match to TRBD2 (6 bases). With 3 bases removed from V and 7 bases from J, the gap between germline ends came to 20 bases. Germline V gene sequence: CDR1 LGHNA, CDR2 YSLEER. There are 16 residues in the CDR3.

The chain has TRBV5-4 and TRBJ2-3; 10 bases align to TRBD2. V trimming: 2 bases; J trimming: 2 bases; junction bases outside the gene matches: 5. The CDR3 contains 16 residues. The V gene's germline CDR1 is SGHNT and CDR2 YYREEE (reference sequence). The CDR3 region is CASSFKLAGDTDTQYF. CDR3 sequence (DNA): TGTGCCAGCAGCTTCAAGCTAGCGGGGGACACAGATACGCAGTATTTT.

V is TRBV7-3 and J is TRBJ1-5; TRBD1 matches at 10 bases. The ends lost 5 bases at V and 1 base at J; junction bases unmatched: 8. From germline, CDR1 is SGHTA and CDR2 FQGTGA. The CDR3 is made up of 17 amino acids. The CDR3 coding sequence is TGTGCCAGCAGCGGCGATCCGGGACAGGGGAGCAATCAGCCCCAGCATTTT. It encodes CASSGDPGQGSNQPQHF. The full variable domain, with the rest looked up from reference TRBV7-3 and TRBJ1-5, is GAGVSQTPSNKVTEKGKYVELRCDPISGHTALYWYRQSLGQGPEFLIYFQGTGAADDSGLPNDRFFAVRPEGSVSTLKIQRTERGDSAVYLCASSGDPGQGSNQPQHFGDGTRLSIL.

V is TRBV20-1 and J is TRBJ1-6; tentatively, D is TRBD1 (5 bases). Trimming cost V 5 bases and J 7 bases, with 6 bases left between them. CDR1 and CDR2 from the germline V gene are DFQATT and SNEGSKA (reference sequence). The CDR3 has 11 residues. The CDR3 sequence: CSARQNSPLHF. Here the CDR3 DNA reads TGCAGTGCTCGACAGAATTCACCCCTCCACTTT.

V and J are TRBV28 and TRBJ2-7; 8 bases fit TRBD2. The V gene end was trimmed by 3 bases and the J gene end by 10 bases; junction bases not matched to a gene: 5. The V gene's germline CDR1 is MDHEN and CDR2 SYDVKM. This CDR3 comprises 12 residues. In nucleotides, the CDR3 is TGTGCCAGCAGTTTCCGGGGGGGCAATCAGTACTTC. Translating gives CASSFRGGNQYF. The entire variable domain, with the rest obtained from reference TRBV28 and TRBJ2-7, is as follows: DVKVTQSSRYLVKRTGEKVFLECVQDMDHENMFWYRQDPGLGLRLIYFSYDVKMKEKGDIPEGYSVSREKKERFSLILESASTNQTSMYLCASSFRGGNQYFGPGTRLTVT.

The genes are TRBV6-4 and TRBJ1-6; D is ambiguous. Between the trimmed V and J ends, which lost 8 bases and 0 bases, there was a span of 8 bases. There are 14 residues in the CDR3. CDR1 is MRHNA, CDR2 SNTAGT, per germline. The CDR3 protein is CASARDSYNSPLHF. CDR3 DNA sequence: TGTGCCAGCGCGCGGGACTCCTATAATTCACCCCTCCACTTT.

The chain employs TRBV7-6 and TRBJ1-3; the D is unclear. V lost 5 bases and J 0 bases, leaving 11 bases between the germline ends. The CDR3 spans 15 residues. CDR1 and CDR2 (germline): SGHVS, FNYEAQ. The CDR3 DNA is TGTGCCAGCAGCCCTTACACAAACTCTGGAAACACCATATATTTT. Translated: CASSPYTNSGNTIYF.

CDR3 in DNA: TGCAGTGCTCTGCGAGTCGAGCAGTACTTC. This codes for CSALRVEQYF. V gene TRBV20-1 combines with J gene TRBJ2-7; D is unresolved. The CDR3 spans 10 residues. The germline gives CDR1 DFQATT, CDR2 SNEGSKA (reference sequence). Between the trimmed V and J ends, which lost 5 bases and 6 bases, there was a span of 8 bases.

The chain carries TRBV7-2 and TRBJ2-2; a possible D gene is TRBD2 (5 bases). With 1 base removed from V and 0 bases from J, the gap between germline ends came to 15 bases. The CDR3 runs 18 residues. Germline V gives CDR1 SGHTA, CDR2 FQGNSA. The CDR3 nucleotides are TGTGCCAGCAGCTTAGGTCGAGGGTTTGGCACGAACACCGGGGAGCTGTTTTTT. Amino acid sequence: CASSLGRGFGTNTGELFF.

This chain links TRBV4-2 with TRBJ2-3; 12 positions match TRBD2. CDR3 size: 16 residues. V lost 1 base to trimming and J lost 4 bases; unmatched junction nucleotides: 3. Germline V gene lookup returns CDR1 LGHNA and CDR2 YNFKEQ. Here the CDR3 reads CASSQGTSGIADTQYF. The CDR3 DNA sequence: TGTGCCAGCAGCCAAGGGACTAGCGGGATCGCAGATACGCAGTATTTT.

The V gene is TRBV7-9, the J gene TRBJ1-1; D remains unclear. In germline, CDR1 is SEHNR, CDR2 FQNEAQ (reference sequence). The V end was cut by 1 base, the J end by 10 bases, with 13 bases between. The CDR3 runs 13 residues. Here the CDR3 DNA reads TGTGCCAGCAGCTTAGGACATCCGGGAGGAGCTTTCTTT. It translates to CASSLGHPGGAFF.

The V and J genes are TRBV14 and TRBJ2-2; D possibly corresponds to TRBD2 (6 bases). The CDR3 contains 16 residues. The V end lost 1 base, the J end lost 6 bases, and 15 bases lay between the germline ends. Germline V gene data show CDR1 as SGHDN and CDR2 as FVKESK. In DNA, the CDR3 is TGTGCCAGCAGCCAAGGAGGAGGGGTGGCGGCCGGGGAGCTGTTTTTT. Translation: CASSQGGGVAAGELFF.

V is TRBV30 and J is TRBJ2-7; TRBD2 is a possible D gene (5 bases). V lost 0 bases and J lost 1, with 16 bases in between. Germline lookup yields CDR1 GTSNPN and CDR2 SVGIG (reference sequence). CDR3 length equals 16 residues. CDR3 nucleotides: TGTGCCTGGAGTGTACGTATCGGGGTGAGGTCCTACGAGCAGTACTTC. Amino acids: CAWSVRIGVRSYEQYF.

This rearrangement joins TRBV19 to TRBJ2-1; maybe TRBD1 (5 bases). CDR3 size: 15 residues. In germline, CDR1 is LNHDA, CDR2 SQIVND (reference sequence). V lost 3 bases and J 4 bases, leaving 13 bases between the germline ends. CDR3 bases: TGTGCCAGTAGTATTTCTAGGGGAAAGTACAATGAGCAGTTCTTC. Translating gives CASSISRGKYNEQFF.

The chain joins TRBV5-6 to TRBJ2-1, with D unresolved. This CDR3 contains 13 residues. Germline lookup yields CDR1 SGHDT and CDR2 YYEEEE. Trimming left V 2 bases short and J 4 bases short, with 7 bases between. The CDR3 reads CASSLNRYNEQFF. The DNA for the CDR3 is TGTGCCAGCAGCTTAAACAGATACAATGAGCAGTTCTTC.

The J gene is TRBJ1-6, the V gene TRBV7-9; D may be TRBD1 (5 bases). Trimming took 2 bases from V and 6 from J, leaving 14 bases between them. The CDR3 has 16 residues. Germline V gene data show CDR1 as SEHNR and CDR2 as FQNEAQ (reference sequence). The CDR3, as DNA: TGTGCCAGCAGCTTAAATGTAGGTCAGGGTAATTCACCCCTCCACTTT. Translated: CASSLNVGQGNSPLHF.

CDR3 DNA: TGTGCCAGCAGGAGGACTAGCCCTGGAGAGCAGTTCTTC. It translates to CASRRTSPGEQFF. The J gene is TRBJ2-1, the V gene TRBV12-3 or TRBV12-4, with 8 bases that match TRBD2. V lost 6 bases, J lost 10 bases, and 8 bases stayed unmatched. CDR3 size: 13 residues.

V usage is TRBV7-2 and J usage is TRBJ1-1, with a tentative D call TRBD1 (6 bases). Germline CDR1 SGHTA, CDR2 FQGNSA. This CDR3 comprises 15 residues. The ends were cut back, 1 base at V and 4 bases at J, with 13 bases in the middle. The CDR3 loop is CASSLVAGAVTEAFF. For the CDR3, the DNA is TGTGCCAGCAGCTTAGTTGCGGGGGCCGTCACTGAAGCTTTCTTT. Full variable domain (missing parts from reference TRBV7-2 and TRBJ1-1): GAGVSQSPSNKVTEKGKDVELRCDPISGHTALYWYRQSLGQGLEFLIYFQGNSAPDKSGLPSDRFSAERTGGSVSTLTIQRTQQEDSAVYLCASSLVAGAVTEAFFGQGTRLTVV.

In its sample, this clone was seen a few times. This chain connects TRBV5-1 to TRBJ1-1; maybe TRBD1 (5 bases). The CDR3 extends over 17 amino acids. Germline V gene sequence: CDR1 SGHRS, CDR2 YFSETQ. Trimming stripped 2 bases from V and 2 bases from J, with 19 bases between. The CDR3 reads CASSLLSQGGSNTEAFF. The CDR3 DNA reads TGCGCCAGCAGCTTACTCAGCCAGGGAGGATCCAACACTGAAGCTTTCTTT.

The rearrangement links TRBV9 to TRBJ1-2, with 9 bases lining up with TRBD1. Germline CDR1 SGDLS, CDR2 YYNGEE. With 4 bases clipped from V and 11 bases from J, the junction kept 6 bases outside the gene matches. The CDR3 totals 12 residues. The CDR3 sequence is CASSSRQGGYTF. CDR3 sequence (DNA): TGTGCCAGCAGCTCTCGACAGGGGGGATACACCTTC.

The V call is TRBV6-5, the J call TRBJ1-1, with D tentatively TRBD1 (5 bases). V dropped 7 bases and J dropped 5 bases, with 17 bases sitting between them. Germline V gives CDR1 MNHEY, CDR2 SVGAGI. The CDR3 has 14 residues. CDR3 sequence (DNA): TGTGCCAGCATCCCTTGGGGGGAGTCTACTGAAGCTTTCTTT. As protein: CASIPWGESTEAFF.

The chain joins TRBV5-1 to TRBJ2-4; 7 bases align to TRBD2. CDR1 is SGHRS and CDR2 is YFSETQ in the germline V gene. The CDR3 contains 13 residues. Trimming cost V 3 bases and J 5 bases; bases outside gene matches: 2. Here the CDR3 reads CASSSGLQNIQYF. DNA for the CDR3: TGCGCCAGCAGCTCGGGACTACAAAACATTCAGTACTTC.

The V call is TRBV3-1 (or the pseudogene TRBV3-2), the J call TRBJ1-6, with D possibly matching TRBD1 (5 bases). The V end lost 6 bases, the J end lost 10 bases, and 22 bases lay between the germline ends. CDR1 is LGHDT and CDR2 is YNNKEL in the germline V gene (reference sequence). The CDR3 has 16 residues. The CDR3 sequence: CASSHPGGVPWSPLHF. CDR3 nucleotides: TGTGCCAGCAGTCATCCCGGGGGTGTACCTTGGTCACCCCTCCACTTT.

This chain links TRBV28 with TRBJ2-1, with 7 bases that match TRBD2. The germline V gene encodes CDR1 MDHEN and CDR2 SYDVKM. This CDR3 contains 14 residues. Losses at the gene ends were 7 bases for V and 8 bases for J; bases not matched to a gene: 11. CDR3 DNA sequence: TGTGCCAGCATCTCACGGACTAGTTTCCATGAGCAGTTCTTC. Translating it yields CASISRTSFHEQFF.

V usage is TRBV28 and J usage is TRBJ1-2; 7 nucleotides agree with TRBD1. V lost 9 bases to trimming and J lost 4 bases; unmatched junction nucleotides: 5. Germline V CDR1 and CDR2: MDHEN, SYDVKM. CDR3 size: 12 residues. This CDR3 is CASRGPGYGYTF. As DNA, the CDR3 is TGTGCCAGTAGGGGGCCGGGCTATGGCTACACCTTC.

The chain is built from TRBV19 and TRBJ1-1; 7 nucleotides align to TRBD1. From germline, CDR1 is LNHDA and CDR2 SQIVND (reference sequence). The CDR3 covers 14 residues. V gave up 4 bases and J gave up 0 bases; unmatched junction bases: 2. CDR3 DNA sequence: TGTGCCAGTAGTAAGGGACAGCTGAACACTGAAGCTTTCTTT. Its translation is CASSKGQLNTEAFF.

The V gene is TRBV6-5, the J gene TRBJ1-2; 11 positions agree with TRBD1. CDR3 length: 14 residues. V gave up 4 bases and J gave up 2 bases; unmatched junction bases: 0. Germline lookup yields CDR1 MNHEY and CDR2 SVGAGI. The CDR3 loop reads CASSWTGGNYGYTF. The CDR3 coding sequence is TGTGCCAGCAGTTGGACAGGGGGCAACTATGGCTACACCTTC.

The chain carries TRBV27 and TRBJ2-1; 7 bases align to TRBD1. CDR1 is MNHEY and CDR2 is SMNVEV in the germline V gene (reference sequence). J was trimmed by 4 bases and V by 6 bases; bases with no gene match: 6. The CDR3 runs 14 residues. CDR3 region: CASSPPDRYNEQFF. CDR3 DNA sequence: TGTGCCAGCAGCCCCCCGGACAGGTACAATGAGCAGTTCTTC.